The following is a T cell receptor beta chain sequence with its context. A Seattle source enrolled patients during active infection and followed them longitudinally. This CDR3 has 15 residues. Germline values: CDR1 LGHNA, CDR2 YNFKEQ. The V gene end was trimmed by 6 bases and the J gene end by 2 bases; junction bases not matched to a gene: 6. The data are from a study of blood T cell repertoires in COVID-19. Across the whole study: COVID-19 samples from acute and convalescent phases originated in the United States, Italy and Spain. Sample material is recorded as cDNA or gDNA derived from T cells, B-cell-depleted T cells, or PBMCs.

Repertoires were generated with immunoSEQ multiplex PCR, while TCRdb's copy carries only in-frame clones and drops some. The sample carries 360,000 or so clones, around 90% recorded once. Sequenced input: peripheral blood. The TCR sequence derives from a woman aged 55-69 years with COVID-19, enrolled during active disease. The chain couples TRBV4-2 to TRBJ2-3; 9 bases are a match to TRBD2. CDR3 bases: TGTGCCAGCAGGGGGAGCGGGGGGCACACAGATACGCAGTATTTT. It specifies CASRGSGGHTDTQYF.